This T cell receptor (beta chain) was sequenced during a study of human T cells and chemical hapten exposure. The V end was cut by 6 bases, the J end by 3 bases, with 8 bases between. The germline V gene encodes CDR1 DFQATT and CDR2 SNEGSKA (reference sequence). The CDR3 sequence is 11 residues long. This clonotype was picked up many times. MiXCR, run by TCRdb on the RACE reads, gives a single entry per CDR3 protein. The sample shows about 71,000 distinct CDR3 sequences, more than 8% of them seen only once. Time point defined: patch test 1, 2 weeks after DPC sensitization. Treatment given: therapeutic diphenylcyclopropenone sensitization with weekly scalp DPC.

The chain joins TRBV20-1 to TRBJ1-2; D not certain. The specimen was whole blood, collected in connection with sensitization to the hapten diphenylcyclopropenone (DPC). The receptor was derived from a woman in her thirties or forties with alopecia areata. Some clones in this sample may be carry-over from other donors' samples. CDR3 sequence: CSAAAYYGYTF. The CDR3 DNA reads TGCAGTGCCGCGGCTTACTATGGCTACACCTTC.